The 12 T cell receptor beta chains below come from one sample, sequenced in a study of regulatory T cells in long-lasting Graves disease. As for time point: persistent/refractory GD, antithyroid drugs over 5 years with positive TRAb. Extracted RNA from PBMCs served as the source of the TCR library. Relying on iRepertoire HTBI primers and Arm-PCR of CDR3 regions, the team built TCR beta libraries. In TCRdb, the multiplex PCR reads were re-called with MiXCR into one record per CDR3 protein. The sample includes about 310,000 distinct CDR3 sequences, roughly a fifth of them seen just once. Sample: peripheral blood mononuclear cells (PBMCs), taken when the disease was refractory, from a patient treated with antithyroid drugs. The origin of the receptors is a female donor with Graves disease.

The chain joins TRBV7-9 to TRBJ2-3; D may be TRBD1 (5 bases). This CDR3 has 16 residues. Trimming stripped 1 base from V and 0 bases from J, with 11 bases between. Germline V lookup: CDR1 SEHNR, CDR2 FQNEAQ (reference sequence). CDR3 nucleotides: TGTGCCAGCAGCTTAGAGGCAGGGTTGAGCACAGATACGCAGTATTTT. As protein: CASSLEAGLSTDTQYF.

The chain employs TRBV4-3 and TRBJ1-5; D is ambiguous. V was cut by 4 bases and J by 3 bases, with 13 bases left in between. The CDR3 length is 15 residues. The germline gives CDR1 LGHNA, CDR2 YSLEER. The CDR3 sequence is CASSPDWTANQPQHF. In DNA, the CDR3 is TGCGCCAGCAGCCCCGATTGGACGGCCAATCAGCCCCAGCATTTT.

The V call is TRBV7-9, the J call TRBJ2-5; D perhaps matches TRBD2 (6 bases). The CDR3 is 12 residues long. The V end lost 0 bases, the J end lost 10 bases, and 9 bases lay between the germline ends. CDR1 is SEHNR, CDR2 FQNEAQ, per germline (reference sequence). The chain's CDR3 is CASSLAWEDQYF. As DNA, the CDR3 is TGTGCCAGCAGCTTAGCTTGGGAGGACCAGTACTTC.

Many counts were recorded for this clonotype. The chain recombines TRBV3-1 with TRBJ1-1; D remains ambiguous. This CDR3 is 15 amino acids long. The V and J ends lost 4 bases and 4 bases respectively, with 16 bases between them. CDR1 is LGHDT, CDR2 YNNKEL, per germline (reference sequence). In DNA form, the CDR3 reads TGTGCCAGCAGCCCTAGACGTAGCCGAGGCACTGAAGCTTTCTTT. This codes for CASSPRRSRGTEAFF.

This clonotype was seen a few times. The chain employs TRBV30 and TRBJ2-7; D remains unclear. The CDR3 length is 15 residues. Germline CDR1 is GTSNPN and CDR2 is SVGIG (reference sequence). Between the trimmed V and J ends, which lost 1 base and 2 bases, there was a span of 15 bases. In nucleotides, the CDR3 is TGTGCCTGGAGTGGGGTTCCAGGCGAGCCCTACGAGCAGTACTTC. Translation gives CAWSGVPGEPYEQYF.

There are many counts of this clonotype. The chain joins TRBV12-3 or TRBV12-4 to TRBJ2-7; 8 nucleotides line up with TRBD2. The CDR3 length is 14 residues. V lost 5 bases, J lost 6 bases, and 9 bases stayed unmatched. The DNA of the CDR3 is TGTGCCAGCAGTCCCCCGGGACTAGGCAGCGAGCAGTACTTC. It translates to CASSPPGLGSEQYF.

This clonotype was found many times. The chain employs TRBV20-1 and TRBJ2-7; TRBD2 aligns across 14 bases. Germline CDR1 DFQATT, CDR2 SNEGSKA (reference sequence). V dropped 6 bases and J dropped 7; count of bases not matched to a gene: 11. CDR3 length: 15 residues. As DNA, the CDR3 is TGCAGTGCCCAAGTGGGACTAGCGGGAGTTAGGGAGCAGTACTTC. Translating gives CSAQVGLAGVREQYF.

The CDR3 sequence is CASSSQGASGYEQYF. CDR3 DNA: TGTGCCAGTAGTTCACAGGGGGCGTCGGGCTACGAGCAGTACTTC. The gene calls are TRBV19 and TRBJ2-7; TRBD1 matches at 9 bases. This CDR3 has 15 residues. Trimming at V came to 5 bases and at J to 3 bases, leaving 8 bases not matched to a gene. Germline CDR1 is LNHDA and CDR2 is SQIVND (reference sequence).

The rearrangement joins TRBV24-1 to TRBJ2-2, with 7 bases that match TRBD1. CDR1 and CDR2 (germline): KGHDR, SFDVKD. V dropped 7 bases and J dropped 3; count of bases not matched to a gene: 7. The CDR3 has 15 residues. The CDR3 sequence is CATRKTGDDTGELFF. CDR3 bases: TGTGCCACCAGGAAAACAGGGGATGACACCGGGGAGCTGTTTTTT.

About this clonotype itself: At one end the junction does not follow the germline gene, possibly because of a read error. CDR3 coding DNA: TGTGCCAGCAGTGACGCAGGGGAGACTTTATACTCTGGGGCCGACGTCCTGACTTTC. Its protein is CASSDAGETLYSGADVLTF. The chain is built from TRBV12-3 or TRBV12-4 and TRBJ2-6; perhaps TRBD1 as D (6 bases). The CDR3 covers 19 residues.

This clonotype was detected ten times or more. The rearrangement joins TRBV2 to TRBJ1-1; possible D gene TRBD1, 6 bases. Looked up from germline, CDR1 is SNHLY and CDR2 is FYNNEI. Trimming took off 5 bases at V and 0 bases at J, with 13 bases between the two ends. The length of the CDR3 is 15 residues. The DNA of the CDR3 is TGTGCCAGCAGTCTGGACAGCTACATGAACACTGAAGCTTTCTTT. Translated, it gives CASSLDSYMNTEAFF.

Many counts were recorded for this clonotype. The rearrangement links TRBV7-2 to TRBJ2-6; D may correspond to TRBD1 or TRBD2 (6 bases each). This CDR3 is built from 18 residues. The V gene lost 1 base and the J gene lost 2 bases, with 15 bases spanning the gap. CDR1 SGHTA and CDR2 FQGNSA come from the germline V gene. The CDR3 sequence: CASSLEWGALPGANVLTF. CDR3 sequence (DNA): TGTGCCAGCAGCTTAGAATGGGGGGCTCTACCTGGGGCCAACGTCCTGACTTTC.